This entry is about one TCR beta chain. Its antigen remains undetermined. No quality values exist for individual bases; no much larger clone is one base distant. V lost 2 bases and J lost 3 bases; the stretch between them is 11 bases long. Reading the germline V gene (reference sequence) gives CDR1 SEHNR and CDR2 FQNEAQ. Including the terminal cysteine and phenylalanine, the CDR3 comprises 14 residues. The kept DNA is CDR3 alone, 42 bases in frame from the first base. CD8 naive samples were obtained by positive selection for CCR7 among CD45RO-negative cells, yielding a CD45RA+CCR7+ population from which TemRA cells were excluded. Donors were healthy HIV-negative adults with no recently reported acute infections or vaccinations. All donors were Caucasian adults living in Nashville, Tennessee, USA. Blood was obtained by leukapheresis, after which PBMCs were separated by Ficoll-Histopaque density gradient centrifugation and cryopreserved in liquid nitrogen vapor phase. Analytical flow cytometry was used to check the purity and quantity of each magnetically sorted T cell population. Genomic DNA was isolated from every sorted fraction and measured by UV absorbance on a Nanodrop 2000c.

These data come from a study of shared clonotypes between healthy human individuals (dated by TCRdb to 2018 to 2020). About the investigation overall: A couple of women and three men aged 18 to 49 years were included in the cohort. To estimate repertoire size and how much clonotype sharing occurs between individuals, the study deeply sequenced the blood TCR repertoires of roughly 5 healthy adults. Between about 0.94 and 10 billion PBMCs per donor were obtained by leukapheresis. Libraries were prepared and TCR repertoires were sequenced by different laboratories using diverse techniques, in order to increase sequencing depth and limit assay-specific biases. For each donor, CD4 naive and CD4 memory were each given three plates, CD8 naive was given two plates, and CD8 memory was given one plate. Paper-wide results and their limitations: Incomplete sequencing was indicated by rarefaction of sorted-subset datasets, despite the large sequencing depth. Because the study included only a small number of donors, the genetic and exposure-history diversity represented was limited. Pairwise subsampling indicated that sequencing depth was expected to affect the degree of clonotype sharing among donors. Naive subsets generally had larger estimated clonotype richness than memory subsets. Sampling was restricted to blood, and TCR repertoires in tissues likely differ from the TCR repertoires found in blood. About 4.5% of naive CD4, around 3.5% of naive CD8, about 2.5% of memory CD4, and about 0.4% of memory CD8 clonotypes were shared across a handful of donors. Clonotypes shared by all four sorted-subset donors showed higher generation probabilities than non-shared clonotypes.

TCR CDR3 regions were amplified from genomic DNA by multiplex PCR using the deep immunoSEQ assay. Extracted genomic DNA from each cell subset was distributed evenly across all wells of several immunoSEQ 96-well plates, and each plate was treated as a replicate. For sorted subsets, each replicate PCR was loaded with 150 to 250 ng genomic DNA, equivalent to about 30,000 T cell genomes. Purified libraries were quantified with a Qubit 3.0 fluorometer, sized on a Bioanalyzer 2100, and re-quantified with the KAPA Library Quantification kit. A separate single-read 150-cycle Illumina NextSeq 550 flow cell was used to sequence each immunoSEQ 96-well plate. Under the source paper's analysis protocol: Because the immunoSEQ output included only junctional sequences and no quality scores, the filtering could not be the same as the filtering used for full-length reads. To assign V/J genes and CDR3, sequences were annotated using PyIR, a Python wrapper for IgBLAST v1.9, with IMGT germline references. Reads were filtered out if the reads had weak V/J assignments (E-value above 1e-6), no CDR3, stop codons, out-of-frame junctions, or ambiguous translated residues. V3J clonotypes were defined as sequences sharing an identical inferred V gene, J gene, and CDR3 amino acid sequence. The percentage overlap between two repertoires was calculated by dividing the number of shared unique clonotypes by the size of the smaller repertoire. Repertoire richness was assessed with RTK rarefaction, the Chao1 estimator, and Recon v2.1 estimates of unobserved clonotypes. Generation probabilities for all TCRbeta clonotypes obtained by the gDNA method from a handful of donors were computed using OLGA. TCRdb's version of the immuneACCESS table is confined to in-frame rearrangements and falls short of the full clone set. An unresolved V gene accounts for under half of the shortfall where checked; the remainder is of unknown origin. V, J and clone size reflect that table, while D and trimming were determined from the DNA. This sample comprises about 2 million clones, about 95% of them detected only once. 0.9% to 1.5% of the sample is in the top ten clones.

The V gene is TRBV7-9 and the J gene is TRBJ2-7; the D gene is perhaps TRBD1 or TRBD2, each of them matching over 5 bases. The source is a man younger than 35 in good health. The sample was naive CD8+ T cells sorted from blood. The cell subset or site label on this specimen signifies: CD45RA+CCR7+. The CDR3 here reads CASSLTVGVYEQYF. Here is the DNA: TGTGCCAGCAGCTTAACTGTGGGGGTCTACGAGCAGTACTTC.